Presented here are 19 T cell receptor beta chains from one specimen sequenced in a study of blood T cell repertoires in COVID-19. Using immunoSEQ multiplex PCR, the repertoire was profiled, and TCRdb retains in-frame clones only, with some absent. In the table there are roughly 300,000 clones, more than 75% of which are singletons. The specimen sequenced was PBMCs or T cells enriched from blood (not recorded which). All receptors derive from a young woman who had recovered from COVID-19.

The chain carries TRBV4-1 and TRBJ2-3, with D perhaps TRBD2 (5 bases). CDR1 MGHRA and CDR2 YSYEKL come from the germline V gene. This CDR3 has 15 amino acids. Trimming took 1 base from V and 2 from J, leaving 10 bases between them. The CDR3 here is CASSQADYHTDTQYF. The CDR3 DNA is TGCGCCAGCAGCCAAGCTGACTACCACACAGATACGCAGTATTTT.

This chain uses TRBV5-1 with TRBJ2-4; 7 nucleotides agree with TRBD1. J was trimmed by 0 bases and V by 5 bases; bases with no gene match: 11. This CDR3 has 17 residues. The V gene's germline CDR1 is SGHRS and CDR2 YFSETQ. The CDR3 DNA is TGCGCCAGCAGACGCTGGGACAGCCTCTCAGCCAAAAACATTCAGTACTTC. Its protein product is CASRRWDSLSAKNIQYF.

The rearrangement links TRBV6-2 or TRBV6-3 to TRBJ2-7, with D uncertain. V was trimmed by 2 bases and J by 3 bases, leaving 11 bases between them. Germline CDR1 is MNHEY and CDR2 is SVGEGT. The CDR3 runs to 14 residues. CDR3 in DNA: TGTGCCAGCAGTTACGGTCTAATTTACTACGAGCAGTACTTC. This encodes CASSYGLIYYEQYF.

This clone was seen a handful of times. The V call is TRBV5-1, the J call TRBJ1-2; TRBD1 might be the D (6 bases). The germline gives CDR1 SGHRS, CDR2 YFSETQ. The CDR3 is 13 amino acids. Trimming stripped 8 bases from V and 1 base from J, with 12 bases between. The CDR3 reads CASRQDINYGYTF. CDR3 sequence (DNA): TGCGCCAGTCGACAGGATATTAACTATGGCTACACCTTC.

This CDR3 is CASSPRTGSGNQPQHF. CDR3 in DNA: TGTGCCAGCAGCCCACGGACAGGGAGTGGCAATCAGCCCCAGCATTTT. The chain joins TRBV5-6 to TRBJ1-5; 8 positions match TRBD1. The V gene end was trimmed by 4 bases and the J gene end by 2 bases; junction bases not matched to a gene: 8. Germline assignment: CDR1 SGHDT and CDR2 YYEEEE. This CDR3 contains 16 residues.

This clone has just a few counts. The CDR3 DNA reads as TGTGCCAGCAGTGAACAGGGTGGGGCTTTCTTT. Protein sequence: CASSEQGGAFF. The chain recombines TRBV2 with TRBJ1-1; possibly TRBD1 for D (5 bases). In germline, CDR1 is SNHLY, CDR2 FYNNEI. The CDR3 is 11 residues long. V lost 2 bases, J lost 11 bases, and 9 bases lay in between.

The CDR3: CASSPIGTAEQYF. As DNA, the CDR3 is TGTGCCAGCTCACCGATAGGGACAGCCGAGCAGTACTTC. This chain joins TRBV18 and TRBJ2-7, with 7 positions matching TRBD1. The CDR3 runs 13 residues. The J segment lost 6 bases and the V segment lost 3 bases, leaving 5 bases of the junction unmatched. Germline CDR1 KGHSH, CDR2 LQKENI.

This chain links TRBV7-9 with TRBJ1-3; possibly TRBD1 for D (5 bases). CDR1 and CDR2 (germline): SEHNR, FQNEAQ (reference sequence). This CDR3 comprises 15 residues. V lost 1 base and J lost 2, with 9 bases in between. The CDR3 sequence is CASSLEARAGNTIYF. In DNA form, the CDR3 reads TGTGCCAGCAGCTTAGAGGCCAGGGCTGGAAACACCATATATTTT. Complete variable domain (other parts from reference TRBV7-9 and TRBJ1-3): DTGVSQNPRHKITKRGQNVTFRCDPISEHNRLYWYRQTLGQGPEFLTYFQNEAQLEKSRLLSDRFSAERPKGSFSTLEIQRTEQGDSAMYLCASSLEARAGNTIYFGEGSWLTVV.

This chain uses TRBV6-1 with TRBJ1-5; D uncertain. The germline V and J ends were trimmed by 6 bases and 7 bases, with 10 bases remaining between them. This CDR3 is 12 amino acids long. Germline CDR1 MNHNS, CDR2 SASEGT. The CDR3, as DNA: TGTGCCAGCAGCTTAGACACCCAGCCCCAGCATTTT. Translating gives CASSLDTQPQHF.

The chain's CDR3 is CATSRLLSGTGDTF. The CDR3 DNA is TGTGCCACCAGCAGACTTCTTTCCGGGACAGGGGACACCTTC. The chain uses TRBV15 and TRBJ1-2; 10 bases are a match to TRBD1. CDR3 length: 14 amino acids. With 2 bases clipped from V and 12 bases from J, the junction kept 9 bases outside the gene matches. CDR1 is LNHNV, CDR2 YYDKDF, per germline (reference sequence).

V and J are TRBV10-2 and TRBJ1-2, with 7 nucleotides matching TRBD1. The V segment lost 6 bases and the J segment 3 bases; nucleotides outside the gene matches: 4. In germline, CDR1 is WSHSY, CDR2 SAAADI. The CDR3 covers 13 residues. CDR3 in DNA: TGCGCCAGCAGCTTCACAGGGGACTATGGCTACACCTTC. Encoded protein: CASSFTGDYGYTF.

The CDR3 bases are TGCAGCGTTGAAGGACTAGAGTATCACAATGAGCAGTTCTTC. Amino acids: CSVEGLEYHNEQFF. The V call is TRBV29-1, the J call TRBJ2-1, with TRBD2 as a possible D gene (6 bases). V dropped 1 base and J dropped 5 bases, with 12 bases sitting between them. This CDR3 contains 14 residues. In germline, CDR1 is SQVTM, CDR2 ANQGSEA.

This chain connects TRBV11-2 to TRBJ2-3, with 12 bases identical to TRBD2. V lost 5 bases, J lost 4 bases, and 10 bases stayed unmatched. Germline V gene sequence: CDR1 SGHAT, CDR2 FQNNGV. This CDR3 is built from 17 residues. CDR3 region: CASSPYLAGGNSDTQYF. In DNA, the CDR3 is TGTGCCAGCAGCCCCTATCTAGCGGGGGGGAATTCAGATACGCAGTATTTT. The entire variable domain, with the rest obtained from reference TRBV11-2 and TRBJ2-3, is as follows: EAGVAQSPRYKIIEKRQSVAFWCNPISGHATLYWYQQILGQGPKLLIQFQNNGVVDDSQLPKDRFSAERLKGVDSTLKIQPAKLEDSAVYLCASSPYLAGGNSDTQYFGPGTRLTVL.

The chain carries TRBV6-2 or TRBV6-3 and TRBJ1-2, with D hard to call. Looked up from germline, CDR1 is MNHEY and CDR2 is SVGEGT. The CDR3 covers 14 residues. V lost 4 bases and J lost 6, with 15 bases in between. The CDR3 DNA reads TGTGCCAGCAGTTCCCCTTATAGCACTAATGGCTACACCTTC. As protein: CASSSPYSTNGYTF.

V usage is TRBV13 and J usage is TRBJ2-7; weak D call: TRBD1 (5 bases). The ends were cut back, 5 bases at V and 7 bases at J, with 15 bases in the middle. The V gene's germline CDR1 is PRHDT and CDR2 FYEKMQ (reference sequence). The CDR3 runs to 13 residues. The CDR3 nucleotides are TGTGCCAGCAGCCACAGGTCCACCCGGGAGCAGTACTTC. As protein: CASSHRSTREQYF.

The CDR3 is CASSPGLDTDTQYF. CDR3 DNA: TGTGCCAGCAGCCCCGGACTAGACACAGATACGCAGTATTTT. The chain recombines TRBV5-8 with TRBJ2-3; 7 positions agree with TRBD2. The CDR3 has 14 residues. J gave up 2 bases and V 4 bases, and 4 bases lay outside the gene matches. Germline V gene sequence: CDR1 SGHTS, CDR2 YDEGEE.

The CDR3 is CASSSLLDSADTQYF. In nucleotides, the CDR3 is TGTGCCAGCAGCTCCCTACTAGATTCTGCGGATACGCAGTATTTT. This rearrangement joins TRBV5-4 to TRBJ2-3, with D perhaps matching TRBD2 (5 bases). CDR3 length: 15 residues. The germline V gene has CDR1 SGHNT and CDR2 YYREEE (reference sequence). V shed 3 bases and J shed 6 bases, with 17 bases lying between them.

The V call is TRBV3-1 (or the pseudogene TRBV3-2), the J call TRBJ1-2; TRBD1 matches at 7 bases. Germline-derived CDR1 and CDR2 are LGHDT and YNNKEL (reference sequence). The CDR3 runs to 12 residues. The CDR3 DNA reads TGTGTCGCCCCCCGACAGGGTTATGGCTACACCTTC. Residues: CVAPRQGYGYTF.

This chain uses TRBV7-2 with TRBJ2-1; D gene uncertain. Germline CDR1 and CDR2: SGHTA and FQGNSA. The CDR3 loop spans 13 amino acids. V lost 5 bases to trimming and J lost 9 bases, with 14 bases between them. The CDR3 DNA reads TGTGCCAGCAGCCCGCCCCCAGGTAGTGAGCAGTTCTTC. It encodes CASSPPPGSEQFF.